Listed below are T cell receptor beta chains from one sample, sequenced in a study of blood T cell repertoires in COVID-19. Measured with immunoSEQ multiplex PCR; TCRdb has only the in-frame clones, and not every one. The sample gives about 210,000 clones, 65% to 85% of which show up once; 7% to 10% is in the top ten. Sequencing was performed on peripheral blood. These receptor sequences come from a woman in her 50s with acute or convalescent COVID-19. CDR3s include the opening cysteine and the closing phenylalanine or tryptophan. Each record gives: J gene, V gene, clone size, D gene, CDR3 protein, CDR3 DNA. A D gene is named only where the DNA matches it firmly. Clone size is stated in some rows and not others, as once, few, many or a class when expanded.

>TRBJ1-2|TRBV29-1|once|NA
CSARGPDGYTF
TGCAGCGCCCGAGGTCCGGATGGCTACACCTTC
>TRBJ1-6|TRBV9|NA|NA
CASSPQGAYNSPLHF
TGTGCCAGCAGCCCACAGGGTGCCTATAATTCACCCCTCCACTTT
>TRBJ2-2|TRBV6-1|NA|NA
CASSENGQFFGELFF
NA
>TRBJ2-1|TRBV6-2/TRBV6-3|NA|NA
CASSYLGENNEQFF
TGTGCCAGCAGTTACCTCGGGGAGAACAATGAGCAGTTCTTC
>TRBJ1-1|TRBV18|NA|TRBD1
CASSPPGQGYTEAFF
TGTGCCAGCTCACCGCCGGGACAGGGTTACACTGAAGCTTTCTTT
>TRBJ2-3|TRBV10-3|NA|TRBD2
CAISILAGDGSRGEENTQYF
TGTGCCATCAGTATACTAGCGGGAGATGGTAGCCGCGGTGAGGAGAATACGCAGTATTTT
>TRBJ2-5|TRBV4-1|NA|TRBD2
CASSGTSGVTRETQYF
TGCGCCAGCAGTGGGACTAGCGGTGTGACAAGAGAGACCCAGTACTTC
>TRBJ2-7|TRBV24-1|NA|TRBD1
CATSDPGTGVDEQYF
TGTGCCACCAGTGATCCCGGGACAGGGGTCGACGAGCAGTACTTC
>TRBJ2-1|TRBV6-5|NA|TRBD1
CASSETGLAFF
TGTGCCAGCAGCGAGACAGGGCTTGCGTTCTTC
>TRBJ2-7|TRBV18|NA|TRBD2
CASSPKVAGEGTEQYF
TGTGCCAGCTCACCAAAGGTAGCGGGAGAAGGGACCGAGCAGTACTTC
>TRBJ2-3|TRBV15|NA|TRBD2
CATSRDRLAGSTDTQYF
TGTGCCACCAGCAGAGATCGACTAGCGGGTAGCACAGATACGCAGTATTTT
>TRBJ1-1|TRBV12-3/TRBV12-4|few|NA
CASSFLKETEAFF
TGTGCCAGCAGTTTTTTGAAGGAGACTGAAGCTTTCTTT
>TRBJ1-1|TRBV6-6|NA|NA
CASSYRAGEAFF
TGTGCCAGCAGTTACAGGGCGGGTGAAGCTTTCTTT
>TRBJ2-5|TRBV6-6|few|TRBD1
CASSDPGGQETQYF
TGTGCCAGCAGCGACCCAGGGGGCCAAGAGACCCAGTACTTC
>TRBJ1-2|TRBV27|NA|NA
CASSLSGEGYTF
TGTGCCAGCAGTTTGAGCGGGGAAGGCTACACCTTC
>TRBJ1-5|TRBV12-3/TRBV12-4|NA|TRBD1
CASSWDRDQPQHF
TGTGCCAGCAGTTGGGACAGGGATCAGCCCCAGCATTTT
>TRBJ1-1|TRBV6-1|once|TRBD1
CASSEAPDRGVGAFF
TGTGCCAGCAGTGAAGCTCCAGACAGGGGTGTGGGGGCTTTCTTT
>TRBJ2-7|TRBV6-1|few|NA
CASSLQVYEQYF
TGTGCCAGCAGCTTACAGGTTTACGAGCAGTACTTC
>TRBJ1-5|TRBV19|NA|TRBD1
CASSMGQEQPQHF
TGTGCCAGTAGTATGGGACAGGAACAGCCCCAGCATTTT
>TRBJ2-3|TRBV30|NA|TRBD2
CAWSEAAGGAADTQYF
TGTGCCTGGAGCGAGGCTGCGGGGGGCGCCGCAGATACGCAGTATTTT
>TRBJ2-1|TRBV24-1|NA|TRBD1
CATRGTGNNEQFF
TGTGCCACCAGGGGGACAGGAAACAATGAGCAGTTCTTC
>TRBJ2-7|TRBV29-1|NA|NA
CSVLDRGGYEQYF
TGCAGCGTCCTGGACCGGGGAGGCTACGAGCAGTACTTC
>TRBJ1-6|TRBV27|NA|TRBD1
CASSQTGEGPLHF
TGTGCCAGCAGTCAGACAGGGGAGGGCCCCCTCCACTTT
>TRBJ1-2|TRBV3-1/TRBV3-2|NA|NA
CASSQGLVLGYTF
TGTGCCAGCAGCCAAGGGCTTGTGCTTGGCTACACCTTC
>TRBJ2-7|TRBV29-1|NA|NA
CSVEEWGDEQYF
TGCAGCGTTGAAGAGTGGGGGGACGAGCAGTACTTC
>TRBJ1-1|TRBV19|NA|NA
CASKTGNTEAFF
TGTGCCAGTAAGACAGGGAACACTGAAGCTTTCTTT
>TRBJ2-6|TRBV29-1|NA|TRBD1
CSVEKQGALGANVLTF
TGCAGCGTTGAAAAACAGGGGGCGCTTGGGGCCAACGTCCTGACTTTC
>TRBJ1-3|TRBV5-6|NA|TRBD1
CASSLPGTGGTGNTIYF
TGTGCCAGCAGCTTGCCCGGGACAGGGGGGACGGGAAACACCATATATTTT
>TRBJ2-7|TRBV9|NA|TRBD2
CASSVGEGAGPSYEQYF
TGTGCCAGCAGCGTAGGAGAGGGAGCGGGACCCTCCTACGAGCAGTACTTC
>TRBJ1-2|TRBV11-2|NA|NA
CASSRRGDYGYTF
TGTGCCAGCAGTCGGAGGGGTGACTATGGCTACACCTTC
>TRBJ2-7|TRBV13|NA|TRBD2
CASSFRSSGSYEQYF
TGTGCCAGCAGCTTTCGATCGAGCGGGAGTTACGAGCAGTACTTC
>TRBJ1-1|TRBV29-1|few|TRBD1
CSAPTGVNTEAFF
TGCAGCGCCCCGACAGGGGTGAACACTGAAGCTTTCTTT
>TRBJ2-1|TRBV7-2|NA|TRBD1
CASSPRGPSGNEQFF
TGTGCCAGCAGCCCCAGGGGGCCTTCGGGCAATGAGCAGTTCTTC
>TRBJ1-5|TRBV6-6|NA|NA
CASTRQGLVYSNQPQHF
TGTGCCAGCACTCGGCAGGGCCTAGTTTATAGCAATCAGCCCCAGCATTTT
>TRBJ2-7|TRBV7-6|NA|NA
CASSLVSGLRSNYEQYF
TGTGCCAGCAGCTTAGTTAGCGGACTAAGGTCCAACTACGAGCAGTACTTC
>TRBJ2-5|TRBV2|NA|TRBD2
CASSETIAGIGTQYF
TGTGCCAGCAGTGAAACTATAGCGGGAATCGGGACCCAGTACTTC
>TRBJ2-7|TRBV3-1/TRBV3-2|NA|NA
CASSQEGREQYF
TGTGCCAGCAGCCAAGAGGGGCGGGAGCAGTACTTC
>TRBJ2-6|TRBV3-1/TRBV3-2|NA|TRBD1
CASSQDFPGTGGSGANVLTF
TGTGCCAGCAGCCAAGATTTTCCCGGGACAGGGGGATCCGGGGCCAACGTCCTGACTTTC
>TRBJ2-7|TRBV6-5|NA|NA
CASSSSRQVYEQYF
TGTGCCAGCAGTTCATCGCGACAAGTCTACGAGCAGTACTTC
>TRBJ2-7|TRBV19|NA|TRBD2
CASSPGLAGPYEQYF
TGTGCCAGTAGCCCGGGACTAGCGGGACCTTACGAGCAGTACTTC
>TRBJ1-2|TRBV6-1|NA|NA
CASSEDLGGIKNYGYTF
TGTGCCAGCAGTGAAGACTTGGGGGGGATCAAAAACTATGGCTACACCTTC
>TRBJ1-2|TRBV3-1/TRBV3-2|NA|TRBD1
CASSQTGTGTAGYTF
TGTGCCAGCAGCCAAACGGGTACAGGGACAGCAGGCTACACCTTC
>TRBJ2-2|TRBV6-5|once|NA
CASSYPASLRTGELFF
TGTGCCAGCAGTTACCCGGCTAGCCTGCGCACCGGGGAGCTGTTTTTT
>TRBJ2-7|TRBV6-5|NA|NA
CASSYVGGSYEQYF
TGTGCCAGCAGTTACGTGGGAGGCTCCTACGAGCAGTACTTC
>TRBJ2-5|TRBV14|NA|TRBD2
CASSHLGLAANQETQYF
TGTGCCAGCAGCCACCTCGGACTAGCGGCAAACCAAGAGACCCAGTACTTC
>TRBJ2-6|TRBV9|NA|NA
CASSLGANVLTF
TGTGCCAGCAGTCTAGGGGCCAACGTCCTGACTTTC